The 17 T cell receptor beta chains in this list originate from one sample, sequenced in a study of cytomegalovirus exposure and HLA in healthy donors. 13 Jbeta primers and 60 Vbeta primers were used for the PCR. Profiling relied on immunoSEQ multiplex PCR, and the TCRdb table lists in-frame clones only, not all of them. This sample has 70,000 to 100,000 clones, with around three fifths found just once. The specimen sequenced was PBMCs. The receptors originated from a woman aged 45-60 years in good health and CMV-seropositive.

This clone was detected only a few times. The genes are TRBV7-8 and TRBJ1-6; a weak D match, TRBD1 (5 bases). Trimming removed 3 bases from V and 8 bases from J, with 11 bases in between. The CDR3 contains 14 residues. The germline V gene has CDR1 SGHVS and CDR2 FQNEAQ. The DNA for the CDR3 is TGTGCCAGCAGCTTCAATGGCAGGGATTCACCCCTCCACTTT. This codes for CASSFNGRDSPLHF.

This clone has more than one count but fewer than ten. The V call is TRBV4-1, the J call TRBJ1-1, with D possibly TRBD1 on 6 matching bases. This CDR3 comprises 17 residues. Looked up from germline, CDR1 is MGHRA and CDR2 is YSYEKL. V shed 0 bases and J shed 2 bases, with 16 bases lying between them. CDR3 DNA: TGCGCCAGCAGCCAAGAACCAAGTACAGGGACCAACACTGAAGCTTTCTTT. Translating gives CASSQEPSTGTNTEAFF.

The count of this clone is one. In nucleotides, the CDR3 is TGTGCCAGCAGTTTAGGGCAGGGGGCGGGTGAGCAGTTCTTC. Amino acids: CASSLGQGAGEQFF. The chain carries TRBV27 and TRBJ2-1, with 8 bases fitting TRBD1. The CDR3 runs 14 residues. Per germline, CDR1 MNHEY and CDR2 SMNVEV (reference sequence). The trim removed 2 bases at V and 9 bases at J, leaving 6 bases unmatched.

This clone was seen a few times. This rearrangement joins TRBV9 to TRBJ2-5, with TRBD1 matching over 9 bases. This CDR3 region has 15 residues. V gave up 0 bases and J gave up 7 bases; unmatched junction bases: 7. CDR1 and CDR2 from the germline V gene are SGDLS and YYNGEE. The CDR3 DNA follows: TGTGCCAGCAGCGTAGATGGGACAGGGCTAATGACCCAGTACTTC. This gives the protein CASSVDGTGLMTQYF. Full variable domain (rest looked up from reference TRBV9 and TRBJ2-5): DSGVTQTPKHLITATGQRVTLRCSPRSGDLSVYWYQQSLDQGLQFLIQYYNGEERAKGNILERFSAQQFPDLHSELNLSSLELGDSALYFCASSVDGTGLMTQYFGPGTRLLVL.

The V call is TRBV4-1, the J call TRBJ2-7; D unclear. This CDR3 is 14 amino acids long. Germline V gives CDR1 MGHRA, CDR2 YSYEKL. V was shortened by 3 bases and J by 3 bases, with 12 bases between the two germline ends. For the CDR3, the DNA is TGCGCCAGCAGCCACGAACCTCTTAGCTACGAGCAGTACTTC. This codes for CASSHEPLSYEQYF.

In its sample, this clone was seen a few times. The rearrangement links TRBV18 to TRBJ1-5, with D perhaps TRBD1 (5 bases). Germline-derived CDR1 and CDR2 are KGHSH and LQKENI. The CDR3 loop spans 14 amino acids. V gave up 0 bases and J gave up 6 bases, with 9 bases separating them. The CDR3 loop reads CASSPPGGGQPQHF. As DNA, the CDR3 is TGTGCCAGCTCACCACCGGGGGGAGGTCAGCCCCAGCATTTT.

The chain recombines TRBV10-3 with TRBJ2-5, with TRBD1 identical over 7 bases. The germline V gene has CDR1 ENHRY and CDR2 SYGVKD. Trimming removed 10 bases from V and 4 bases from J; junction bases left unmatched: 12. The CDR3 contains 14 residues. The CDR3 DNA is TGTGCCACCGGGGACAGCACAAAAGGAGAGACCCAGTACTTC. Translation: CATGDSTKGETQYF.

The chain has TRBV7-5 and TRBJ1-1; TRBD1, the table's D call, was not compared with the DNA. TRBV7-5 is reported as a pseudogene. This CDR3 comprises 13 residues. Written as DNA, the CDR3 is TGTGTCCCTACGACACCGTCGAACACTGAAGCTTTCTTT. Protein product: CVPTTPSNTEAFF.

This chain links TRBV27 with TRBJ2-7; D perhaps matches TRBD2 (7 bases). V gave up 6 bases and J gave up 2 bases, with 14 bases separating them. There are 14 residues in the CDR3. Germline CDR1 reads MNHEY; CDR2 reads SMNVEV (reference sequence). CDR3 loop: CASRGGGLTYEQYF. For the CDR3, the DNA is TGTGCCAGCAGGGGAGGGGGACTTACCTACGAGCAGTACTTC.

This chain connects TRBV18 to TRBJ1-2, with a tentative D call TRBD1 (5 bases). V was clipped by 3 bases and J by 2 bases, with 13 bases between them. The CDR3 loop spans 15 amino acids. Per the germline V gene, CDR1 is KGHSH and CDR2 is LQKENI. The CDR3 DNA reads TGTGCCAGCTCACCTATTGGGGCTGAGAACTATGGCTACACCTTC. Translation: CASSPIGAENYGYTF.

The chain is built from TRBV29-1 and TRBJ1-2; D possibly corresponds to TRBD1 (6 bases). Trimming cost V 5 bases and J 8 bases, with 15 bases left between them. The CDR3 is 12 residues long. Germline loops: CDR1 SQVTM, CDR2 ANQGSEA. In DNA form, the CDR3 reads TGCAGCGTTCCAACAGGGAATAGCGGCTACACCTTC. This sequence encodes CSVPTGNSGYTF.

The V call is TRBV4-1, the J call TRBJ1-2, with 7 nucleotides matching TRBD1. Germline V gene lookup returns CDR1 MGHRA and CDR2 YSYEKL. Trimming removed 3 bases from V and 5 bases from J; junction bases left unmatched: 9. This CDR3 region has 15 residues. The CDR3 loop reads CASSQLDRIDYGYTF. CDR3 coding DNA: TGCGCCAGCAGCCAGCTGGACAGGATTGATTATGGCTACACCTTC.

To note about this clone: Germline and junction disagree at one end, which may indicate a read error. The V call is TRBV6-1, the J call TRBJ2-3; the match to TRBD2 covers 9 bases. The germline gives CDR1 MNHNS, CDR2 SASEGT. This CDR3 has 14 residues. CDR3 loop: CASDVAGDTDAQYF. CDR3 in DNA: TGTGCCAGCGATGTAGCGGGGGACACAGATGCGCAGTATTTT.

Comments on this clone: An end of the junction does not agree with germline; a read error may underlie this. The chain carries TRBV5-6 and TRBJ2-7, with D possibly matching TRBD1 (5 bases). Germline V gives CDR1 SGHDT, CDR2 YYEEEE. CDR3 size: 13 residues. Here the CDR3 reads CASSFYRFYGQYF. In DNA form, the CDR3 reads TGTGCCAGCAGCTTCTACAGGTTCTACGGGCAGTACTTC.

The rearrangement links TRBV5-6 to TRBJ2-7, with D perhaps matching TRBD2 (7 bases). CDR3 size: 15 residues. The germline V gene has CDR1 SGHDT and CDR2 YYEEEE. With 4 bases removed from V and 2 bases from J, the gap between germline ends came to 16 bases. CDR3 protein: CASSPAPGGPYEQYF. For the CDR3, the DNA is TGTGCCAGCAGCCCGGCCCCGGGGGGCCCCTACGAGCAGTACTTC.

This clone was counted between two and nine times. This chain connects TRBV28 to TRBJ2-5, with D perhaps matching TRBD1 (6 bases). Trimming pared 2 bases from V and 1 base from J, leaving 8 bases between. This CDR3 is built from 14 residues. The germline V gene encodes CDR1 MDHEN and CDR2 SYDVKM. CDR3 residues: CASSLGTIQETQYF. CDR3 DNA: TGTGCCAGCAGTTTAGGGACAATCCAAGAGACCCAGTACTTC.

This clone was picked up one time. The chain combines TRBV19 with TRBJ2-3; 8 positions agree with TRBD2. With 4 bases clipped from V and 5 bases from J, the junction kept 8 bases outside the gene matches. There are 15 residues in the CDR3. Germline V gene sequence: CDR1 LNHDA, CDR2 SQIVND (reference sequence). The CDR3 loop reads CASSNPGGPGDTQYF. The CDR3, as DNA: TGTGCCAGTAGTAATCCGGGGGGGCCAGGAGATACGCAGTATTTT.